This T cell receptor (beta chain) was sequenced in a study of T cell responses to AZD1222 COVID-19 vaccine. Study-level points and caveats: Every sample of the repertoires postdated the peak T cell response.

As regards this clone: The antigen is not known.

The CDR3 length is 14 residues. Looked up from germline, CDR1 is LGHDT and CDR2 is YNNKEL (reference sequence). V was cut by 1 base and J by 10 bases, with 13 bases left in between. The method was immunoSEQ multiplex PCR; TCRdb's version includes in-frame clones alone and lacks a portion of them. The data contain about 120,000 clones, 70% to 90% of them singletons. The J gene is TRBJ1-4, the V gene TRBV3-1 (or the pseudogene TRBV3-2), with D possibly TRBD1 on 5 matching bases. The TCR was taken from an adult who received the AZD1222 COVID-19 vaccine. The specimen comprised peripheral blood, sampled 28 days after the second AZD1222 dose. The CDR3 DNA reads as TGTGCCAGCAGCCAAGGCCTTCCTCAGGGAAAACTGTTTTTT. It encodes CASSQGLPQGKLFF.